This TCR beta chain was documented in a study of T cell repertoires in cytomegalovirus infection. Study as a whole: Alongside well-studied HLA-B-restricted CMV epitopes, recently identified HLA-C-restricted CMV epitopes were also used. Shared public TCR beta signatures pointed to both CMV infection and a matching HLA type.

This clonotype was recorded a few times. What it recognizes is unknown. Overall study findings and caveats: Within the response measured ex vivo, HLA-C-restricted CMV-specific TCR beta clonotypes were dominant. Identification of carriers of CMV plus the relevant HLA was achieved through cumulative public TCR beta family frequency.

TCRdb passed the reads through MiXCR, listing each CDR3 protein once. This sample has 450,000 to 600,000 distinct CDR3 sequences, with approximately 42% found just once. Germline CDR1 is MNHGY and CDR2 is SAAAGT. The CDR3 length is 13 residues. Between the trimmed V and J ends, which lost 11 bases and 2 bases, there was a span of 16 bases. Here the sequenced sample was cultured PBMCs, taken from culture after CMV antigen stimulation. The receptor comes from a human donor in good health (CMV status not recorded). Some clones in this sample may be carry-over from other donors' samples. This rearrangement joins TRBV6-8 to TRBJ2-7, with a weak D call TRBD2 (5 bases). CDR3 sequence (DNA): TGTGCCGTCTCTAAGGAGGCGGCCTACGAGCAGTACTTC. Protein sequence: CAVSKEAAYEQYF.